This T cell receptor (beta chain) appears in the sequencing data of a study of a mutant IDH1 vaccine in newly diagnosed glioma. As for the study in general: Vaccines began 4-6 weeks after radiotherapy alone, or with temozolomide cycles.

Profiled with immunoSEQ multiplex PCR; TCRdb holds only in-frame clones, not every one. The sample has about 27,000 clones, 83% seen once. Losses at the gene ends were 7 bases for V and 4 bases for J; bases not matched to a gene: 6. Germline V gene lookup returns CDR1 ENHRY and CDR2 SYGVKD. The CDR3 has 13 amino acids. Time point denoted: week 35, safety follow-up. Every vaccine dose comprised 300 ug of mutant IDH1 20-mer peptide plus topical imiquimod. During weeks 1, 3, 5, 7, 11, 15, 19 and 23, patients received eight vaccinations. A word on this clone: Its specificity is unknown.

This chain joins TRBV10-3 and TRBJ1-1; TRBD1 agrees at 7 bases. The receptor was isolated from a man younger than 40 with glioma. Source: PBMCs, taken from a glioma patient whose treatment included an IDH1 peptide vaccine. CDR3 sequence: CAITSSGGTEAFF. DNA for the CDR3: TGTGCCATCACCTCATCAGGGGGCACTGAAGCTTTCTTT.